This T cell receptor beta chain was sequenced in a study of blood T cell repertoires in COVID-19. Study details: The United States, Italy and Spain supplied acute and convalescent COVID-19 samples. PBMCs, B-cell-depleted T cells, or T cells provided the cDNA or gDNA that made up the material.

Authors' data handling: Reference gene primer amplification gave estimated nucleated cell counts. Profiled with immunoSEQ multiplex PCR; TCRdb holds only in-frame clones, not every one. The DNA was the basis for D and trimming; V, J and clone size are from that table. This table has over 100,000 clones, 84% appearing once. This TCR came from a woman aged 60-75 years with acute or convalescent COVID-19. The sample consisted of peripheral blood.

This chain's CDR3 is CASSPAVGGGVSAFF. The CDR3 DNA is TGTGCCAGCAGCCCGGCGGTGGGCGGGGGTGTATCAGCTTTCTTT. The chain couples TRBV7-9 to TRBJ1-1; D is perhaps TRBD1 (5 bases). Germline assignment: CDR1 SEHNR and CDR2 FQNEAQ (reference sequence). CDR3 size: 15 residues. Trimming took off 5 bases at V and 10 bases at J, with 23 bases between the two ends.